The clone carrying this T cell receptor (beta chain) was observed at least ten times. The antigen is undetermined. The data were obtained in a study of regulatory T cells in long-lasting Graves disease. Study background: The antithyroid drugs taken by newly diagnosed Graves' patients had been used for under 3 months.

Through Arm-PCR of CDR3 regions and iRepertoire HTBI primers, TCR beta libraries were built. TCRdb reanalysed the multiplex PCR reads using MiXCR and keeps one entry per CDR3 protein. The table lists hundreds of thousands of distinct CDR3 sequences, under 20% of them singletons. Study-level findings and limits: The study found lower TCR diversity in persistent Graves' patients than in newly diagnosed ones. Favored gene segments in persistent disease were TRBV28, TRBJ1-2 and TRBJ2-5.

Time point specified: newly diagnosed GD, antithyroid drugs for less than 3 months. After RNA was extracted from PBMCs, the TCR library was made from it. Trimming took off 5 bases at V and 7 bases at J, with 14 bases between the two ends. The CDR3 length is 13 residues. This sample was also put to use in a study of T cells in Graves' hyperthyroidism and ophthalmopathy. That work adds: A patient was excluded if there was uncontrolled infection, other autoimmune disease, pregnancy or lactation.

V gene TRBV12-3 or TRBV12-4 combines with J gene TRBJ1-1; D not certain. Sequencing used peripheral blood mononuclear cells (PBMCs), obtained at new diagnosis, from a patient treated with antithyroid drugs. The TCR originated in a woman in her 30s with Graves disease. The CDR3: CASSTRTYLEAFF. CDR3 in DNA: TGTGCCAGCAGTACCCGGACGTACCTTGAAGCTTTCTTT.